This TCR beta chain appears in the sequencing data of a study of long-term antiretroviral therapy in people with HIV. The overall study: The oldest samples precede the 2015 immediate-ART recommendation by about a decade.

Investigators performed immunoSEQ version v3.0 at survey level. Profiled with immunoSEQ multiplex PCR; TCRdb holds only in-frame clones, not every one. This sample carries nearly 25,000 clones, 70% to 85% of them seen once, and the ten largest clones take approximately 9.1%. Treatment locations for all participants with HIV were in the United States. Samples held about 0.9-10 million cryopreserved PBMC, and DNA extraction followed. The CDR3 contains 14 residues. Trimming removed 3 bases from V and 2 bases from J; junction bases left unmatched: 3. In germline, CDR1 is LGHNT, CDR2 FRNRAP. General observations from the study: Patients on ART gained diversity, which nonetheless stayed below transplant donor controls.

On this clone: Its antigen remains unidentified.

This sequence originates from a woman between 40 and 55 years old with HIV. The source material was unsorted PBMCs, sampled 1.2 years after starting antiretroviral therapy. This sequence joins TRBV12-5 and TRBJ1-2; TRBD1 matches 7 bases. DNA for the CDR3: TGTGCTAGTGGTTTTGGGACAGCAAACTATGGCTACACCTTC. It is translated as CASGFGTANYGYTF.